Shown below are 17 T cell receptor beta chains from a single sample sequenced in a study of CD8 T cells in ankylosing spondylitis. General study results and limits: Blood of patients with ankylosing spondylitis appeared to be characterized by a TCR beta motif of fewer than 10 highly homologous variants.

These TCRs' antigens remain unknown. TCRdb reprocessed the 5' RACE reads via MiXCR and lists one record per CDR3 protein. The repertoire consists of 750,000 to 850,000 distinct CDR3 sequences, with 12% occurring once and the leading ten covering just over 0.5%. Source material: blood, either unsorted or a sorted T cell fraction (not recorded which). These receptors all stem from a male donor with ankylosing spondylitis.

The V gene is TRBV24-1, the J gene TRBJ2-7; weak D call: TRBD1 (5 bases). This CDR3 region has 15 residues. Germline CDR1 reads KGHDR; CDR2 reads SFDVKD. The V and J ends lost 4 bases and 3 bases respectively, with 15 bases between them. CDR3 protein: CATSDLRKGIYEQYF. In DNA, the CDR3 is TGTGCCACCAGTGACCTCCGGAAGGGGATCTACGAGCAGTACTTC.

This clonotype was seen repeatedly, ten times or more. The CDR3, as DNA: TGTGCCAGCAGCTTTAGTGGGCCAAATGAAAAACTGTTTTTT. Protein product: CASSFSGPNEKLFF. This chain connects TRBV7-2 to TRBJ1-4; D uncertain. V was shortened by 3 bases and J by 5 bases, with 10 bases between the two germline ends. This CDR3 contains 14 residues. Per the germline V gene, CDR1 is SGHTA and CDR2 is FQGNSA.

The table lists this clonotype with a few counts. This chain links TRBV6-6 with TRBJ2-7; a possible D gene is TRBD1 (5 bases). Germline CDR1 MNHNY, CDR2 SVGAGI (reference sequence). V lost 2 bases and J lost 2, with 7 bases in between. The CDR3 loop spans 13 amino acids. The CDR3 DNA reads TGTGCCAGCAGTTACCTACAGGCCTACGAGCAGTACTTC. Translated, it gives CASSYLQAYEQYF.

This clonotype was observed at least ten times. This chain joins TRBV5-1 and TRBJ2-1, with a weak D call TRBD1 (6 bases). CDR3 size: 16 residues. Looked up from germline, CDR1 is SGHRS and CDR2 is YFSETQ. With 4 bases removed from V and 0 bases from J, the gap between germline ends came to 14 bases. In DNA, the CDR3 is TGCGCCAGCAGCGGGGCAGAAGGGGGCTCCTACAATGAGCAGTTCTTC. This codes for CASSGAEGGSYNEQFF.

The CDR3 loop reads CSAVGQGSHNEQFF. The DNA for the CDR3 is TGCAGCGCCGTCGGACAGGGGAGCCACAATGAGCAGTTCTTC. This chain links TRBV29-1 with TRBJ2-1, with 9 bases fitting TRBD1. Unmatched junction bases numbered 9, after V lost 7 bases and J lost 5 bases. Germline-derived CDR1 and CDR2 are SQVTM and ANQGSEA. CDR3 length equals 14 residues.

DNA of the CDR3: TGTGCCAGCAGCTTACGATACAGGGTGACAGATACGCAGTATTTT. Encoded protein: CASSLRYRVTDTQYF. J is TRBJ2-3 and V is TRBV11-2; TRBD1 is a possible D gene (6 bases). This CDR3 has 15 residues. V lost 2 bases and J 3 bases, leaving 12 bases between the germline ends. Looked up from germline, CDR1 is SGHAT and CDR2 is FQNNGV. The full variable domain, completed using reference TRBV11-2 and TRBJ2-3, is EAGVAQSPRYKIIEKRQSVAFWCNPISGHATLYWYQQILGQGPKLLIQFQNNGVVDDSQLPKDRFSAERLKGVDSTLKIQPAKLEDSAVYLCASSLRYRVTDTQYFGPGTRLTVL.

This clonotype was seen only a few times. The chain links TRBV27 to TRBJ1-5; D is unclear. The V and J ends lost 2 bases and 5 bases respectively, with 10 bases between them. The CDR3 totals 14 residues. Germline V gene data show CDR1 as MNHEY and CDR2 as SMNVEV (reference sequence). The CDR3 loop reads CASSLEAADQPQHF. The CDR3 nucleotides read TGTGCCAGCAGTTTAGAGGCAGCCGATCAGCCCCAGCATTTT.

The genes are TRBV20-1 and TRBJ2-2; D uncertain. Germline V lookup: CDR1 DFQATT, CDR2 SNEGSKA (reference sequence). With 3 bases removed from V and 1 base from J, the gap between germline ends came to 9 bases. This CDR3 spans 14 amino acids. The CDR3 DNA follows: TGCAGTGCTAGGGGCAGGATGAACACCGGGGAGCTGTTTTTT. Translating gives CSARGRMNTGELFF.

This clonotype has more than one count but fewer than ten. The rearrangement joins TRBV10-3 to TRBJ2-1; D is tentatively TRBD1 or TRBD2 (6 bases each). CDR1 ENHRY and CDR2 SYGVKD come from the germline V gene. The CDR3 spans 15 residues. V lost 8 bases to trimming and J lost 7 bases, with 21 bases between them. CDR3 nucleotides: TGTGCCATCGGGGCGGGCCCCCAAGGGGGGAATGAGCAGTTCTTC. This gives the protein CAIGAGPQGGNEQFF.

V usage is TRBV28 and J usage is TRBJ2-7; D possibly matches TRBD1 or TRBD2 (5 bases each). V dropped 7 bases and J dropped 5 bases, with 21 bases sitting between them. This CDR3 has 15 residues. Per germline, CDR1 MDHEN and CDR2 SYDVKM. In DNA, the CDR3 is TGTGCCAGCACCCCTCCGGGGCTAGTAGGGGACGAGCAGTACTTC. This codes for CASTPPGLVGDEQYF.

The chain is built from TRBV7-2 and TRBJ1-2; 7 nucleotides agree with TRBD1. Trimming removed 5 bases from V and 5 bases from J; junction bases left unmatched: 8. This CDR3 is 14 amino acids long. Germline values: CDR1 SGHTA, CDR2 FQGNSA. The CDR3 protein is CASSTRTGTYGYTF. CDR3 in DNA: TGTGCCAGCAGCACTCGGACAGGAACATATGGCTACACCTTC.

This clonotype was counted only a few times. V and J are TRBV12-3 or TRBV12-4 and TRBJ2-5, with D maybe TRBD1 (6 bases). This CDR3 contains 14 residues. The V end was cut by 4 bases, the J end by 4 bases, with 13 bases between. The CDR3 coding sequence is TGTGCCAGCAGTTCGTCAGGGGTCAGAGAGACCCAGTACTTC. Encoded protein: CASSSSGVRETQYF.

The chain recombines TRBV28 with TRBJ2-7, with 8 bases matching TRBD1. The V gene end was trimmed by 7 bases and the J gene end by 2 bases; junction bases not matched to a gene: 4. CDR1 and CDR2 from the germline V gene are MDHEN and SYDVKM. The CDR3 length is 13 residues. DNA for the CDR3: TGTGCCAGCACCCCGGGACAGGCCTACGAGCAGTACTTC. Amino acid sequence: CASTPGQAYEQYF.

The rearrangement links TRBV7-9 to TRBJ1-2; no clear D. Germline V gene sequence: CDR1 SEHNR, CDR2 FQNEAQ (reference sequence). Trimming left V 7 bases short and J 4 bases short, with 22 bases between. This CDR3 has 16 amino acids. In DNA form, the CDR3 reads TGTGCCAGCACCAAAGCCCCGGTCGACTTAATCTATGGCTACACCTTC. As protein: CASTKAPVDLIYGYTF.

The CDR3 DNA sequence: TGTGCCAGCAGTGAATATGCGCCAACCGGGGAGCTGTTTTTT. Translation: CASSEYAPTGELFF. The chain couples TRBV25-1 to TRBJ2-2; no definite D call. Trimming shortened V by 0 bases and J by 5 bases, and 7 bases separated the two germline ends. The CDR3 spans 14 residues. Germline V gives CDR1 MGHDK, CDR2 SYGVNS.

The chain recombines TRBV30 with TRBJ1-5; D remains unclear. Germline CDR1 is GTSNPN and CDR2 is SVGIG (reference sequence). Trimming removed 0 bases from V and 7 bases from J, with 10 bases in between. This CDR3 has 13 residues. CDR3 bases: TGTGCCTGGAGTGTCATGGGAAACCAGCCCCAGCATTTT. This translates into CAWSVMGNQPQHF. Full variable domain (remainder filled in from reference TRBV30 and TRBJ1-5): SQTIHQWPATLVQPVGSPLSLECTVEGTSNPNLYWYRQAAGRGLQLLFYSVGIGQISSEVPQNLSASRPQDRQFILSSKKLLLSDSGFYLCAWSVMGNQPQHFGDGTRLSIL.

CDR3 region: CAISASTGRAEAFF. The CDR3 DNA sequence: TGTGCCATCAGTGCGTCGACAGGGCGGGCTGAAGCTTTCTTT. The chain carries TRBV10-3 and TRBJ1-1; 7 nucleotides agree with TRBD1. Germline assignment: CDR1 ENHRY and CDR2 SYGVKD. V gave up 4 bases and J gave up 6 bases; unmatched junction bases: 8. The CDR3 runs to 14 residues.